Listed below are T cell receptor beta chains from one sample, sequenced in a study of graft-versus-host responses after intestinal transplantation. Antigens of these TCRs are unknown. Clones were read by immunoSEQ multiplex PCR, and TCRdb kept only the in-frame ones, dropping some. The data show approximately 99,000 clones, with 90% to 95% seen just once and under 0.2% held by the top ten. The specimen comprised unstimulated CD4+ T cells sorted from spleen or lymph node cells, sampled before transplant. The receptor source for this set is a human donor who was the organ donor for an intestinal transplant. The CDR3 runs from the conserved cysteine through the conserved F or W. Each record gives: CDR3 DNA, CDR3 protein, V gene, D gene, clone size, J gene. The D gene is left open where the match is weak. Clone size, where shown, is once, few, many, or a class for clones that have expanded.

CDR3nt: TGTGCCAGCTCACCGATCGCAGGGGTCGTAGGGGAGCTGTTTTTT
CDR3aa: CASSPIAGVVGELFF
v_gene: TRBV18
d_gene: NA
abundance: NA
j_gene: TRBJ2-2

CDR3nt: TGTGCCAGCAGTCTCCCGGGACAGGCCAATTACGAGCAGTACTTC
CDR3aa: CASSLPGQANYEQYF
v_gene: TRBV28
d_gene: TRBD1
abundance: once
j_gene: TRBJ2-7

CDR3nt: TGTGCCAGAGGCAAGCGAAGCTCCTATAATTCACCCCTCCACTTT
CDR3aa: CARGKRSSYNSPLHF
v_gene: TRBV9
d_gene: NA
abundance: once
j_gene: TRBJ1-6

CDR3nt: TGTGCCAGCAGTTCCACAAGACAGGCTACTAACTATGGCTACACCTTC
CDR3aa: CASSSTRQATNYGYTF
v_gene: TRBV27
d_gene: NA
abundance: NA
j_gene: TRBJ1-2

CDR3nt: TGTGCCAGCAGTAGGCAGGGGGGCGGGCAGTTCTTC
CDR3aa: CASSRQGGGQFF
v_gene: TRBV6-1
d_gene: NA
abundance: few
j_gene: TRBJ2-1

CDR3nt: TGTGCCAGCAGCGTTCAGGGAGGTGGAAACACCATATATTTT
CDR3aa: CASSVQGGGNTIYF
v_gene: TRBV9
d_gene: NA
abundance: NA
j_gene: TRBJ1-3

CDR3nt: TGTGCCAGCAGCACCTCGACAGGGAGCGGCTATGGCTACACCTTC
CDR3aa: CASSTSTGSGYGYTF
v_gene: TRBV7-3
d_gene: TRBD1
abundance: NA
j_gene: TRBJ1-2

CDR3nt: TGTGCCAGCAGTATTAGCGGGGGGGCCGATGAGACCCAGTACTTC
CDR3aa: CASSISGGADETQYF
v_gene: TRBV5-4
d_gene: TRBD2
abundance: NA
j_gene: TRBJ2-5

CDR3nt: TGTGCCAGCAGCTCCAGGACAGGGGGCGGCAATCAGCCCCAGCATTTT
CDR3aa: CASSSRTGGGNQPQHF
v_gene: TRBV4-2
d_gene: TRBD1
abundance: NA
j_gene: TRBJ1-5

CDR3nt: TGCGCCAGCAGCCAAGTTTCGCGGGGGGGCCTGTACGAGCAGTACTTC
CDR3aa: CASSQVSRGGLYEQYF
v_gene: TRBV4-1
d_gene: TRBD2
abundance: NA
j_gene: TRBJ2-7

CDR3nt: TGCAGCGTAGGACAGGGGGCCCAAGAGACCCAGTACTTC
CDR3aa: CSVGQGAQETQYF
v_gene: TRBV29-1
d_gene: TRBD1
abundance: NA
j_gene: TRBJ2-5

CDR3nt: TGTGCCAGCAGGTTCAGGGGGCCGAACACTGAAGCTTTCTTT
CDR3aa: CASRFRGPNTEAFF
v_gene: TRBV6-5
d_gene: TRBD1
abundance: NA
j_gene: TRBJ1-1

CDR3nt: TGTGCCTGGAGAGGGTTCTCAGCGGGGGGGGCATCCTACAATGAGCAGTTCTTC
CDR3aa: CAWRGFSAGGASYNEQFF
v_gene: TRBV30
d_gene: TRBD2
abundance: NA
j_gene: TRBJ2-1

CDR3nt: TGTGCCAGCAGCTTGGTAGGAGGGATTGAAAAACTGTTTTTT
CDR3aa: CASSLVGGIEKLFF
v_gene: TRBV5-6
d_gene: NA
abundance: NA
j_gene: TRBJ1-4

CDR3nt: TGTGCCAGCACACCGTTTTCTTCAGCAGGGCCCGGCTACACCTTC
CDR3aa: CASTPFSSAGPGYTF
v_gene: TRBV2
d_gene: NA
abundance: NA
j_gene: TRBJ1-2

CDR3nt: TGCGCCAGCAGCCAAGAACCCAGGGCCTACGAGCAGTACTTC
CDR3aa: CASSQEPRAYEQYF
v_gene: TRBV4-1
d_gene: NA
abundance: NA
j_gene: TRBJ2-7

CDR3nt: TGTGCCAGCAGCCAAGATGCGGACAGGGGGCTGTACTATGGCTACACCTTC
CDR3aa: CASSQDADRGLYYGYTF
v_gene: TRBV4-2
d_gene: TRBD1
abundance: NA
j_gene: TRBJ1-2

CDR3nt: TGTGCCTCCTCACCGGGGAGCCAAGGCTATGGCTACACCTTC
CDR3aa: CASSPGSQGYGYTF
v_gene: TRBV30
d_gene: NA
abundance: NA
j_gene: TRBJ1-2

CDR3nt: TGTGCCTCGGGTATTAGCGGGGGGTACACAGATACGCAGTATTTT
CDR3aa: CASGISGGYTDTQYF
v_gene: TRBV11-3
d_gene: TRBD2
abundance: NA
j_gene: TRBJ2-3

CDR3nt: TGTGCCAGTAGTATCGCCGGGACTAGACTTCAAGAGACCCAGTACTTC
CDR3aa: CASSIAGTRLQETQYF
v_gene: TRBV19
d_gene: TRBD2
abundance: NA
j_gene: TRBJ2-5

CDR3nt: TGTGCCAGCCGTTCAACGGGATGGGGCTACACCTTC
CDR3aa: CASRSTGWGYTF
v_gene: TRBV27
d_gene: NA
abundance: NA
j_gene: TRBJ1-2

CDR3nt: TGTGCCAGCAGTCTTCGTCAGGGTTCCAACGAGCAGTACTTC
CDR3aa: CASSLRQGSNEQYF
v_gene: TRBV27
d_gene: NA
abundance: once
j_gene: TRBJ2-7

CDR3nt: TGTGCCAGCAGCTTTCGTGGGGGCCTTGGAGAGACCCAGTACTTC
CDR3aa: CASSFRGGLGETQYF
v_gene: TRBV5-4
d_gene: NA
abundance: NA
j_gene: TRBJ2-5

CDR3nt: TGTGCCAGCAGCCCTTGGACAGGGCGTCGTGAGCAGTTCTTC
CDR3aa: CASSPWTGRREQFF
v_gene: TRBV7-2
d_gene: TRBD1
abundance: NA
j_gene: TRBJ2-1

CDR3nt: TGTGCCAGCAGTTTATACAGGGGACCTGGAAACACCATATATTTT
CDR3aa: CASSLYRGPGNTIYF
v_gene: TRBV27
d_gene: TRBD1
abundance: few
j_gene: TRBJ1-3

CDR3nt: TGTGCCCGGGGACAACCCACAGATACGCAGTATTTT
CDR3aa: CARGQPTDTQYF
v_gene: TRBV21-1
d_gene: NA
abundance: NA
j_gene: TRBJ2-3

CDR3nt: TGTGCCATCAGTGAGAAGGGTGGACAGCCTGAAAAACTGTTTTTT
CDR3aa: CAISEKGGQPEKLFF
v_gene: TRBV10-3
d_gene: NA
abundance: NA
j_gene: TRBJ1-4

CDR3nt: TGTGCCAGCAGCGTAGTTGGAGAGGGAAACACCATATATTTT
CDR3aa: CASSVVGEGNTIYF
v_gene: TRBV9
d_gene: NA
abundance: NA
j_gene: TRBJ1-3

CDR3nt: TGCGCCAGCAGCCAAGATTGGGCCCGGGGGGGTGGGAACGAGCAGTACTTC
CDR3aa: CASSQDWARGGGNEQYF
v_gene: TRBV4-3
d_gene: TRBD2
abundance: NA
j_gene: TRBJ2-7

CDR3nt: TGTGCCAGCAGCCTAGGCGGGGGAAGCGGTCAGCCCCAGCATTTT
CDR3aa: CASSLGGGSGQPQHF
v_gene: TRBV13
d_gene: NA
abundance: NA
j_gene: TRBJ1-5

CDR3nt: TGTGCCAGCAGTTCCCCAACGCGGAGGGATAATGAAAAACTGTTTTTT
CDR3aa: CASSSPTRRDNEKLFF
v_gene: TRBV5-6
d_gene: NA
abundance: NA
j_gene: TRBJ1-4

CDR3nt: TGTGCCAGCAGTGACTCGGCCGACAGACAACAAGAGACCCAGTACTTC
CDR3aa: CASSDSADRQQETQYF
v_gene: TRBV6-4
d_gene: NA
abundance: NA
j_gene: TRBJ2-5

CDR3nt: TGTGCCAGCAGTCAACTAGCGGGGGGGTCTATTGAGCAGTTCTTC
CDR3aa: CASSQLAGGSIEQFF
v_gene: TRBV4-2
d_gene: TRBD2
abundance: NA
j_gene: TRBJ2-1

CDR3nt: TGTGCCAGCAGCTACGGACAGGGAGGTGGCTACACCTTC
CDR3aa: CASSYGQGGGYTF
v_gene: TRBV6-5
d_gene: TRBD1
abundance: NA
j_gene: TRBJ1-2

CDR3nt: TGTGCCAGCAGCTCCCCGGACATCAACTATGGCTACACCTTC
CDR3aa: CASSSPDINYGYTF
v_gene: TRBV5-6
d_gene: NA
abundance: NA
j_gene: TRBJ1-2

CDR3nt: TGTGCCAGCTCACCACCACGACAGGTAGCAAATGAAAAACTGTTTTTT
CDR3aa: CASSPPRQVANEKLFF
v_gene: TRBV18
d_gene: NA
abundance: once
j_gene: TRBJ1-4

CDR3nt: TGTGCCAGCAGCCTTACTTTCACTAGCCTTCTGGAGACCCAGTACTTC
CDR3aa: CASSLTFTSLLETQYF
v_gene: TRBV4-2
d_gene: NA
abundance: NA
j_gene: TRBJ2-5